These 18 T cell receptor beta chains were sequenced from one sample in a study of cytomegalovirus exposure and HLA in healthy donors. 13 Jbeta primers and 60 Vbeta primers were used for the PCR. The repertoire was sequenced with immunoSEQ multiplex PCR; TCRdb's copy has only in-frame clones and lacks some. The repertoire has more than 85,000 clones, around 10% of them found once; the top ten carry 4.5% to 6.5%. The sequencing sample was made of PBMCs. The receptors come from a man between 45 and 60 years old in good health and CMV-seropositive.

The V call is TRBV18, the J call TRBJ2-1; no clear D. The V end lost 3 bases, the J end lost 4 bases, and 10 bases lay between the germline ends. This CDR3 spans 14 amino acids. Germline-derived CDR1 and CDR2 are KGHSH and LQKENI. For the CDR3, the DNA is TGTGCCAGCTCACCCGGCCCGGGTTACAATGAGCAGTTCTTC. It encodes CASSPGPGYNEQFF.

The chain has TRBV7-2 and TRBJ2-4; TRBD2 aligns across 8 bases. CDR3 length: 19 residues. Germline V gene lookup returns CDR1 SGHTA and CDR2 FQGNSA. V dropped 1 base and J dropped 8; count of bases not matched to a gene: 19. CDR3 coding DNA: TGTGCCAGCAGCTTAGAGGTGTTTTTTGACGGGAGGGCAAGGGACATTCAGTACTTC. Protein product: CASSLEVFFDGRARDIQYF.

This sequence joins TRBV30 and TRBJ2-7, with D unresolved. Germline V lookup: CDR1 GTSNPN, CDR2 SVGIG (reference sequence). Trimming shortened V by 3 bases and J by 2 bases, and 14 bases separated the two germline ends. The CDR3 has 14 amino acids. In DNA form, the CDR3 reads TGTGCCTGGAGGACGGTGACAAAAACCTACGAGCAGTACTTC. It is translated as CAWRTVTKTYEQYF.

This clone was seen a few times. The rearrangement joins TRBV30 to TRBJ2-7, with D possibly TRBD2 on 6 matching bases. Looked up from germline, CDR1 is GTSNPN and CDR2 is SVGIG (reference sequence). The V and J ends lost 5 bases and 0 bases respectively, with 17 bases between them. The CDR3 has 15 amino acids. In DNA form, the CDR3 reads TGTGCCTGGGGTCAAAAGGGGACTCTCTCCTACGAGCAGTACTTC. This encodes CAWGQKGTLSYEQYF.

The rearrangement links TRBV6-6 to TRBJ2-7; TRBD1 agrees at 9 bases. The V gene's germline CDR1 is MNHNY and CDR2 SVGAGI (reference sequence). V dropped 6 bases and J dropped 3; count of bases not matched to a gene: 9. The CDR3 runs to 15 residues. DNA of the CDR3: TGTGCCAGCAGGGACATGGGACAGGGAAGCTACGAGCAGTACTTC. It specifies CASRDMGQGSYEQYF.

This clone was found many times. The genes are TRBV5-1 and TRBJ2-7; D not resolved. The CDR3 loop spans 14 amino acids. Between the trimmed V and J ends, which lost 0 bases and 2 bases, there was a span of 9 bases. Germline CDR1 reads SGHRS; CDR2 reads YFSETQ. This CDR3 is CASSLDPGAYEQYF. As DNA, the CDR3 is TGCGCCAGCAGCTTGGACCCCGGAGCCTACGAGCAGTACTTC.

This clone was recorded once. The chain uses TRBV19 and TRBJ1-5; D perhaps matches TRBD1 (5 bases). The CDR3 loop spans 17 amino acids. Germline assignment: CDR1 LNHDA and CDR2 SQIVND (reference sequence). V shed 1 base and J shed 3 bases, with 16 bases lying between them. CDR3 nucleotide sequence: TGTGCCAGTAGTATAGGGACCAATCGCAGGGCCAATCAGCCCCAGCATTTT. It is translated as CASSIGTNRRANQPQHF.

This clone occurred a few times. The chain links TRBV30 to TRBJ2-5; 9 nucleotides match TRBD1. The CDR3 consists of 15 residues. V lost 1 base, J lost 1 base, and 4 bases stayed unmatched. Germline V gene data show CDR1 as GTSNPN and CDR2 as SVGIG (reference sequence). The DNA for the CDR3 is TGTGCCTGGAGTGCCAACAGGGGGCCCCAAGAGACCCAGTACTTC. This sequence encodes CAWSANRGPQETQYF.

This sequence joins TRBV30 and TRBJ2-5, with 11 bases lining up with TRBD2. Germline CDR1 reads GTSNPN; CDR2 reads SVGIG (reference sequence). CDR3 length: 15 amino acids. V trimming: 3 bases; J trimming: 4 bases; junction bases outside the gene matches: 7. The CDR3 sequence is CAWRLAGVGVETQYF. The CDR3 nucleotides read TGTGCCTGGAGACTAGCGGGAGTAGGAGTAGAGACCCAGTACTTC.

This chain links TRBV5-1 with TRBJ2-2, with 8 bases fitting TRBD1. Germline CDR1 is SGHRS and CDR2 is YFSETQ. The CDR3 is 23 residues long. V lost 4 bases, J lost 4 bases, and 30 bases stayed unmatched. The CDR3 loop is CASSKGQGMTFGGAELLTGELFF. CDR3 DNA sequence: TGCGCCAGCAGCAAAGGACAGGGTATGACTTTTGGGGGAGCGGAGCTACTCACCGGGGAGCTGTTTTTT.

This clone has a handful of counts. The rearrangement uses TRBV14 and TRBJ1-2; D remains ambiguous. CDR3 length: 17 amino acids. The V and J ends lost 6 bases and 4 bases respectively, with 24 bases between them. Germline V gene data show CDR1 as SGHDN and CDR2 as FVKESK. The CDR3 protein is CASSDNPGVVPSYGYTF. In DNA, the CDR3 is TGTGCCAGCAGTGATAACCCGGGTGTGGTTCCGTCCTATGGCTACACCTTC. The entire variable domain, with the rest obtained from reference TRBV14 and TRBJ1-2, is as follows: EAGVTQFPSHSVIEKGQTVTLRCDPISGHDNLYWYRRVMGKEIKFLLHFVKESKQDESGMPNNRFLAERTGGTYSTLKVQPAELEDSGVYFCASSDNPGVVPSYGYTFGSGTRLTVV.

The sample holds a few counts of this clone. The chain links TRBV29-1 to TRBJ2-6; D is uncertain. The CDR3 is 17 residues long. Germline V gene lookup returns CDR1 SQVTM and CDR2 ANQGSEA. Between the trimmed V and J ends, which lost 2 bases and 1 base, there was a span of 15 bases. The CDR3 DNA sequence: TGCAGCGTTGAATCCCCGGGTACCCTTTCTGGGGCCAACGTCCTGACTTTC. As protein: CSVESPGTLSGANVLTF.

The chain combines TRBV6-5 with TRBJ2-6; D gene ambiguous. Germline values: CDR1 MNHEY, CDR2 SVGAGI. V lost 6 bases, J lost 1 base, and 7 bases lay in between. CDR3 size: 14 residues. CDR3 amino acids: CASSSRSGANVLTF. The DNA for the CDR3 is TGTGCCAGCAGCTCTCGGTCTGGGGCCAACGTCCTGACTTTC.

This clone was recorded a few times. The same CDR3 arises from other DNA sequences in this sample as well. The CDR3 is CASSSRGSLHEQYF. The CDR3 DNA is TGTGCCAGCAGCTCACGGGGATCCCTCCACGAGCAGTACTTC. The J gene is TRBJ2-7, the V gene TRBV7-2, with D perhaps TRBD2 (5 bases). This CDR3 has 14 residues. Germline values: CDR1 SGHTA, CDR2 FQGNSA. The ends were cut back, 4 bases at V and 5 bases at J, with 15 bases in the middle.

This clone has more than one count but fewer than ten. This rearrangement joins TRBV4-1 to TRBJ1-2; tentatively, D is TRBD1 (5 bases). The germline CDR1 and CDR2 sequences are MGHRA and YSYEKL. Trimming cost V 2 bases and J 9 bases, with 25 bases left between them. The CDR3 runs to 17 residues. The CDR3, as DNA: TGCGCCAGCAGCCAAATTGGACACGGCGATTGGGTAATGAGCTACACCTTC. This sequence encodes CASSQIGHGDWVMSYTF.

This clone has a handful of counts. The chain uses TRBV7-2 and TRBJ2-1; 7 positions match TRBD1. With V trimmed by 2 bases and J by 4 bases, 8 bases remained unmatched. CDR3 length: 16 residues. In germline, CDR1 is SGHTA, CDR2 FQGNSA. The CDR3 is CASSLPGGDSYNEQFF. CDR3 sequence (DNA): TGTGCCAGCAGCTTACCAGGGGGTGATTCTTACAATGAGCAGTTCTTC.

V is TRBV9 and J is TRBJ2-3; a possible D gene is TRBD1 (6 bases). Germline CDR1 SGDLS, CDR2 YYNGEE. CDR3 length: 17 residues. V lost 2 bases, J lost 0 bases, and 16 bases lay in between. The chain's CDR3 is CASSVIGTTPSTDTQYF. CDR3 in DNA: TGTGCCAGCAGCGTCATCGGGACAACTCCTAGCACAGATACGCAGTATTTT.

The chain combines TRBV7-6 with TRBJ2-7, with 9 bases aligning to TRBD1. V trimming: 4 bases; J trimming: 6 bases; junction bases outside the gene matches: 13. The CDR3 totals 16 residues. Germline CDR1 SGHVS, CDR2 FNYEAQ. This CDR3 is CASSSPLKDRGSEQYF. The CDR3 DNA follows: TGTGCCAGCAGCTCCCCTTTAAAGGACAGGGGATCCGAGCAGTACTTC.